The source of this T cell receptor beta chain is a study of response to subunit inactivated influenza vaccine. This clonotype was observed a few times. MiXCR was run by TCRdb on the RT-PCR reads, yielding one entry per CDR3 protein. The top ten hold more than 9% of the sample, which has around 650,000 distinct CDR3 sequences, more than 15% seen once. CDR3 length: 13 amino acids. Germline V gives CDR1 MNHEY, CDR2 SMNVEV (reference sequence). The germline V and J ends were trimmed by 11 bases and 8 bases, with 19 bases remaining between them. This chain connects TRBV27 to TRBJ2-1; D is uncertain. The source of this sequence is a middle-aged man who received an inactivated influenza vaccine. The material was PBMCs from blood, obtained about 12 days after vaccination. The CDR3 region is CASRQWSGDEQFF. In DNA form, the CDR3 reads TGTGCCTCTCGGCAATGGTCGGGCGATGAGCAGTTCTTC.